This T cell receptor (beta chain) was captured by sequencing in a study of technical replicates of blood from a few donors. TCRdb's table, derived via immunoSEQ multiplex PCR, lists solely in-frame clones and lacks some. The repertoire has 50,000 to 70,000 clones, 90% to 95% of them found once; the top ten carry about 4.4%. Germline V CDR1 and CDR2: SGHDN, FVKESK. CDR3 length equals 15 residues. Trimming left V 3 bases short and J 8 bases short, with 14 bases between. This sequence originates from a human donor in good health. Some clones in this sample may be carry-over from other donors' samples. J is TRBJ1-6 and V is TRBV14; D might be TRBD1 (5 bases). Sequencing used PBMCs. DNA for the CDR3: TGTGCCAGCAGCCAGTGGGGCTCGAGGTATTCACCCCTCCACTTT. Protein sequence: CASSQWGSRYSPLHF.